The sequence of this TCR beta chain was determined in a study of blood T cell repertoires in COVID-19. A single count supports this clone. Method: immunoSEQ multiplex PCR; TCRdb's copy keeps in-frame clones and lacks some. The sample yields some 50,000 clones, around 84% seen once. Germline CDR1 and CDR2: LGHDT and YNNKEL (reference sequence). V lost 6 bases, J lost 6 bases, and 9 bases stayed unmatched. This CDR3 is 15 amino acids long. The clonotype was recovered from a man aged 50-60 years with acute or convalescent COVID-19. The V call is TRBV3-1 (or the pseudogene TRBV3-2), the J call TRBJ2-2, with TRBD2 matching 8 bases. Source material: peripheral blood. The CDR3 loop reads CASSRRTSRAGELFF. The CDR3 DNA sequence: TGTGCCAGCAGTCGGAGGACTAGCAGGGCCGGGGAGCTGTTTTTT.